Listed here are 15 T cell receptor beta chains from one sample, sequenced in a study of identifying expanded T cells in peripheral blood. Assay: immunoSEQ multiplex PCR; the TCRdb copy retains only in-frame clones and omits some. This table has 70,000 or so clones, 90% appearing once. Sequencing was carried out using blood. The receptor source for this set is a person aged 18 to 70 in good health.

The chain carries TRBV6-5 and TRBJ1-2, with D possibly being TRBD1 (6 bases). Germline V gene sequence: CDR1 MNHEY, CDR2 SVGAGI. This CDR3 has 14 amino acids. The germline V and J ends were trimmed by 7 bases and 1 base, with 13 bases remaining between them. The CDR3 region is CASTRGASNYGYTF. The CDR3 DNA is TGTGCCAGCACCCGGGGGGCGAGTAACTATGGCTACACCTTC.

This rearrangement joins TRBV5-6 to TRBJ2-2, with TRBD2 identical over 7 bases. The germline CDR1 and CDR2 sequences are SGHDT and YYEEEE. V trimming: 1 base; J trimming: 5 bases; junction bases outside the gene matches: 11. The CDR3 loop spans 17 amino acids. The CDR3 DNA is TGTGCCAGCAGCTTGTTAGTGAGACTAGCAGGAACCGGGGAGCTGTTTTTT. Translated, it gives CASSLLVRLAGTGELFF.

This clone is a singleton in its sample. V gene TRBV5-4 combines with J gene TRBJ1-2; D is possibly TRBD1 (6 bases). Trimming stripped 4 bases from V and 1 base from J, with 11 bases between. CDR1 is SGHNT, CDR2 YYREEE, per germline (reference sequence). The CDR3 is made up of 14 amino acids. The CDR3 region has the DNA TGTGCCAGCAGCCCGAGGGGGTATAACTATGGCTACACCTTC. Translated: CASSPRGYNYGYTF.

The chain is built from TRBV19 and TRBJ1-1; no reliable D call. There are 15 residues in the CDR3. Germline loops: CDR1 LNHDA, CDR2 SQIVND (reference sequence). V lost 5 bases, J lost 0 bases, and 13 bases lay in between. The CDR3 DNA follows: TGTGCCAGTAGTCGGTGGGCCACTATGAACACTGAAGCTTTCTTT. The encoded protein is CASSRWATMNTEAFF.

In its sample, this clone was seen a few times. The CDR3 nucleotides are TGCAGCGTTGAAGTTGTAAGGGATCAGCCCCAGCATTTT. Translation: CSVEVVRDQPQHF. The chain has TRBV29-1 and TRBJ1-5; D not certain. Germline CDR1 is SQVTM and CDR2 is ANQGSEA. Deletions cut 1 base from V and 5 bases from J, with 9 bases between. The CDR3 covers 13 residues.

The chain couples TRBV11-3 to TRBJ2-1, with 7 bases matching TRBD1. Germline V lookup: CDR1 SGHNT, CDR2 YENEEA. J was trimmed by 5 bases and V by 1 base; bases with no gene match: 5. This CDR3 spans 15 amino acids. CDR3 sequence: CASSLGGQINNEQFF. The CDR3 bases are TGTGCCAGCAGCTTAGGGGGACAGATTAACAATGAGCAGTTCTTC.

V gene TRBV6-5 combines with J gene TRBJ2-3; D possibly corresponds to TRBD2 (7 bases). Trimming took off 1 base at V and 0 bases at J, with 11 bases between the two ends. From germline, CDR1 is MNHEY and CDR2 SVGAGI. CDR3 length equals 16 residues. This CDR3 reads CASSYFGGLSTDTQYF. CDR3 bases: TGTGCCAGCAGTTACTTCGGGGGGCTTAGCACAGATACGCAGTATTTT.

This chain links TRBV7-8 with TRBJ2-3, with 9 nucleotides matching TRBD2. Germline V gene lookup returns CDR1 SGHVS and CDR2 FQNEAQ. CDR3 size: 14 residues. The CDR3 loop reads CASGGGGRADTQYF. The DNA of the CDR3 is TGTGCTAGCGGGGGTGGCGGGAGGGCAGATACGCAGTATTTT.

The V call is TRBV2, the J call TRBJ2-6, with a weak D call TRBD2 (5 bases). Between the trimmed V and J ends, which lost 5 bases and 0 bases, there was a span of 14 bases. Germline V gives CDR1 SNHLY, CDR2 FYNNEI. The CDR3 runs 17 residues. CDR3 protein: CASSSGLRTSGANVLTF. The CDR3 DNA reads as TGTGCCAGCAGTAGCGGACTCCGGACCTCTGGGGCCAACGTCCTGACTTTC.

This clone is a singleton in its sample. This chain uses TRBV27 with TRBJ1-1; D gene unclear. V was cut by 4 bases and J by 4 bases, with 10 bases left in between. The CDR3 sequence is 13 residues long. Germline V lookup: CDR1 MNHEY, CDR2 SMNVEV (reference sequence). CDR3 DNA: TGTGCCAGCAGTTCGCCCTTGGTCACTGAAGCTTTCTTT. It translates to CASSSPLVTEAFF.

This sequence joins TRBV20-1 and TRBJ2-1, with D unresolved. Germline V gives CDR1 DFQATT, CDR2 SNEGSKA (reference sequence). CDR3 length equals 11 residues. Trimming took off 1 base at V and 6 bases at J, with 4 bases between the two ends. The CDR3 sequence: CSARVINEQFF. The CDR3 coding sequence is TGCAGTGCTAGAGTAATCAATGAGCAGTTCTTC.

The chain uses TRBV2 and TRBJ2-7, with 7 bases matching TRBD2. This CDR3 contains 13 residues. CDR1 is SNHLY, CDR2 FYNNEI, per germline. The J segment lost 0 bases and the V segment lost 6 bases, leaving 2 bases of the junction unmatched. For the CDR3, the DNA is TGTGCCAGCAGGGGGACTAACTCCTACGAGCAGTACTTC. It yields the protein CASRGTNSYEQYF.

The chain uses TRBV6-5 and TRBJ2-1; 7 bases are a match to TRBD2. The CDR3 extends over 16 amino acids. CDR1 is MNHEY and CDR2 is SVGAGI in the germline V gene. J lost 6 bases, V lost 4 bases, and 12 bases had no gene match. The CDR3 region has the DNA TGTGCCAGCAGTTTCAGTATGTCTAGCGGCCGCAATGAGCAGTTCTTC. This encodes CASSFSMSSGRNEQFF.

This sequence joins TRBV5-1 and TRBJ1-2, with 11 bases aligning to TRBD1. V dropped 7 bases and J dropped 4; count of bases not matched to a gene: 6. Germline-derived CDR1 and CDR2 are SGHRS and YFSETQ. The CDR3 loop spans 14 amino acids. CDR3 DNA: TGCGCCAGCTCTGGACAGGGGGCCACCTATGGCTACACCTTC. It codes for CASSGQGATYGYTF.

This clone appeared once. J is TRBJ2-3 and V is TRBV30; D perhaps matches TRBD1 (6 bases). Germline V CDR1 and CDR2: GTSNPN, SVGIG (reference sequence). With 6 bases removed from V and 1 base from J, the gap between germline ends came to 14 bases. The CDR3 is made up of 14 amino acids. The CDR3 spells CACQGSIGTDTQYF. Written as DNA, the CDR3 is TGTGCCTGCCAGGGGTCTATAGGCACAGATACGCAGTATTTT.